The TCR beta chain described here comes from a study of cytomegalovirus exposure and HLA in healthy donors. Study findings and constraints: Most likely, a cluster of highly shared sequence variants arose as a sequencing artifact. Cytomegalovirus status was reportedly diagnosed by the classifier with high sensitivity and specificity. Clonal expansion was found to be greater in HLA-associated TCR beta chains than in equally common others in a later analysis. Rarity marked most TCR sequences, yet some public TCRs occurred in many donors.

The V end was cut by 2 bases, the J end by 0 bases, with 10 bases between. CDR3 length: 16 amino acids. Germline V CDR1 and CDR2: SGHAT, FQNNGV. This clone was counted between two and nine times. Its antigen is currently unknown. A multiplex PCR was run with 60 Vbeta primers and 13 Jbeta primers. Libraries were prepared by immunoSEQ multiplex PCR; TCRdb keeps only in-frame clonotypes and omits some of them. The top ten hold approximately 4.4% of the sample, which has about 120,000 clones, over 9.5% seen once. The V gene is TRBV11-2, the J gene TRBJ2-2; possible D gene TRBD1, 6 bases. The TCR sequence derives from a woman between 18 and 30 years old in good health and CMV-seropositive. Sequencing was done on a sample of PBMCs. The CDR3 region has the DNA TGTGCCAGCAGCTTAACAGGGAATCCGAACACCGGGGAGCTGTTTTTT. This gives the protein CASSLTGNPNTGELFF.